These T cell receptor beta chains were read from a single sample in a study of beta chain features in type 1 diabetes. Assay used: immunoSEQ multiplex PCR; TCRdb lists only in-frame clones, some missing. The sample carries around 400,000 clones, 10% to 15% recorded once. The source material was naive CD4+ T cells from blood. Receptors were obtained from a man aged 18 to 29 in good health. The CDR3 runs from the conserved cysteine through the conserved F or W. A D gene is named only where the DNA matches it firmly. The size of a clone is reported for some rows only, either as once, few or many, or as a class for expanded clones.

CDR3 length	V gene	J gene	clone size	D gene	CDR3 protein	CDR3 DNA
14	TRBV5-1	TRBJ2-3	once	NA	CASSSGGPTDTQYF	TGCGCCAGCAGCTCCGGGGGGCCTACAGATACGCAGTATTTT
14	TRBV19	TRBJ2-2	NA	TRBD2	CASSLGGDTGELFF	TGTGCCAGTAGCCTCGGGGGGGACACCGGGGAGCTGTTTTTT
15	TRBV7-2	TRBJ2-1	NA	TRBD1	CASSSGQGIHNEQFF	TGTGCCAGCAGCTCTGGACAGGGTATCCACAATGAGCAGTTCTTC
14	TRBV7-9	TRBJ2-3	few	NA	CASSLGLEADTQYF	TGTGCCAGCAGCCTGGGACTGGAGGCAGATACGCAGTATTTT
15	TRBV30	TRBJ2-7	NA	NA	CAWSYRGGGSYEQYF	TGTGCCTGGAGTTATAGAGGGGGGGGCTCCTACGAGCAGTACTTC
13	TRBV28	TRBJ1-2	few	NA	CASSLKDSYGYTF	TGTGCCAGCAGTCTAAAGGACAGCTATGGCTACACCTTC
15	TRBV10-3	TRBJ2-7	NA	TRBD1	CAITQAGQGAFEQYF	TGTGCCATCACTCAGGCGGGTCAGGGGGCCTTCGAGCAGTACTTC
16	TRBV5-1	TRBJ2-1	NA	NA	CASSLDTTSSYNEQFF	TGCGCCAGCAGCTTGGATACTACCAGCTCCTACAATGAGCAGTTCTTC
14	TRBV2	TRBJ1-5	NA	NA	CASSDRDSNQPQHF	TGTGCCAGCAGTGACAGGGATAGCAATCAGCCCCAGCATTTT
16	TRBV7-6	TRBJ1-1	NA	TRBD1	CASSLGQGEMNTEAFF	TGTGCCAGCAGCTTAGGCCAGGGGGAAATGAACACTGAAGCTTTCTTT
20	TRBV15	TRBJ2-1	few	NA	CATSRVRGQTLRSSYNEQFF	TGTGCCACCAGCAGAGTTCGCGGACAGACCCTAAGAAGCTCCTACAATGAGCAGTTCTTC
14	TRBV18	TRBJ2-7	NA	TRBD1	CASSQRTGFYEQYF	TGTGCCAGCTCACAGAGGACAGGATTCTACGAGCAGTACTTC
14	TRBV27	TRBJ2-3	NA	NA	CASSLSLSTDTQYF	TGTGCCAGCAGTTTATCTTTAAGCACAGATACGCAGTATTTT
14	TRBV18	TRBJ1-5	few	TRBD1	CASSSRDSNQPQHF	TGTGCCAGCTCATCCCGGGACAGCAATCAACCCCAGCATTTT
14	TRBV5-1	TRBJ2-1	NA	TRBD1	CASSPTGPNNEQFF	TGCGCCAGCAGCCCGACAGGGCCCAACAATGAGCAGTTCTTC
14	TRBV5-1	TRBJ1-1	few	NA	CASSTREGDTEAFF	TGCGCCAGCAGCACCAGGGAAGGGGACACTGAAGCTTTCTTT
11	TRBV30	TRBJ2-1	many	NA	CAWSAGNEQFF	TGTGCCTGGAGCGCGGGAAATGAGCAGTTCTTC
14	TRBV19	TRBJ2-7	few	TRBD1	CASSARQGSHEQYF	TGTGCCAGTAGTGCGCGACAGGGGTCCCACGAGCAGTACTTC
15	TRBV7-9	TRBJ1-6	NA	NA	CASSLGRALNSPLHF	TGTGCCAGCAGCTTAGGCAGGGCCCTTAATTCACCCCTCCACTTT
14	TRBV2	TRBJ2-5	NA	TRBD2	CASRKRLAEETQYF	TGTGCCAGCAGGAAAAGACTAGCGGAAGAGACCCAGTACTTC
13	TRBV7-2	TRBJ2-7	NA	NA	CASSLGQRYEQYF	TGTGCCAGCAGCTTAGGGCAGCGCTACGAGCAGTACTTC
15	TRBV7-6	TRBJ2-7	NA	TRBD2	CASSLGLADPYEQYF	TGTGCCAGCAGCTTAGGACTAGCCGATCCCTACGAGCAGTACTTC
15	TRBV28	TRBJ2-1	NA	TRBD1	CASSVPRGISNEQFF	TGTGCCAGCAGTGTCCCCAGGGGGATTTCCAATGAGCAGTTCTTC
18	TRBV7-3	TRBJ2-5	NA	TRBD2	CASSLRVAGGPQQETQYF	TGTGCCAGCAGCTTAAGGGTAGCGGGGGGGCCGCAGCAAGAGACCCAGTACTTC
14	TRBV18	TRBJ2-7	few	TRBD2	CASSPGLVSYEQYF	TGTGCCAGCTCTCCGGGACTAGTCTCCTACGAGCAGTACTTC
18	TRBV7-9	TRBJ2-5	few	NA	CASSLGPRGRGHQETQYF	TGTGCCAGCAGCTTAGGTCCACGAGGGCGGGGGCACCAAGAGACCCAGTACTTC
13	TRBV5-1	TRBJ2-1	NA	NA	CASGREMGNEQFF	TGCGCCAGCGGTCGGGAGATGGGTAATGAGCAGTTCTTC
12	TRBV5-4	TRBJ2-7	NA	NA	CASSLVGHEQYF	TGTGCCAGCAGCTTGGTGGGCCACGAGCAGTACTTC
13	TRBV2	TRBJ1-2	NA	NA	CASSEGRRDGYTF	TGTGCCAGCAGTGAGGGCCGGAGGGATGGCTACACCTTC
12	TRBV11-2	TRBJ1-1	NA	NA	CASSLPRTEAFF	TGTGCCAGCAGCTTACCACGGACTGAAGCTTTCTTT
16	TRBV23-1	TRBJ1-2	few	NA	CASSQPNQDLDSADTF	TGCGCCAGCAGTCAACCCAACCAGGATCTCGACAGCGCCGACACCTTC
15	TRBV5-4	TRBJ2-1	few	TRBD2	CASSLPGGPGNEQFF	TGTGCCAGCAGCTTGCCGGGAGGGCCTGGCAATGAGCAGTTCTTC
12	TRBV4-3	TRBJ2-5	NA	NA	CASSQARETQYF	TGCGCCAGCAGCCAAGCCCGGGAGACCCAGTACTTC
16	TRBV19	TRBJ2-1	NA	TRBD2	CASSTISGRAFNEQFF	TGTGCCAGTAGTACGATAAGCGGGAGGGCCTTCAATGAGCAGTTCTTC
16	TRBV19	TRBJ1-5	NA	TRBD1	CASSMSGGHSNQPQHF	TGTGCCAGTAGTATGTCAGGGGGCCATAGCAATCAGCCCCAGCATTTT
14	TRBV30	TRBJ1-3	few	NA	CACPREREGNTIYF	TGTGCCTGCCCCCGCGAACGAGAGGGAAACACCATATATTTT
15	TRBV6-5	TRBJ2-7	few	TRBD1	CASRSDRGLAYEQYF	TGTGCCAGCAGATCAGACAGGGGGCTCGCCTACGAGCAGTACTTC
15	TRBV5-1	TRBJ2-7	NA	NA	CASSRTGTDNYEQYF	TGCGCCAGCAGCCGGACCGGGACTGATAACTACGAGCAGTACTTC
14	TRBV11-2	TRBJ2-3	NA	TRBD2	CASSDGTTRGTQYF	TGTGCCAGCAGCGATGGGACTACCCGCGGTACGCAGTATTTT
14	TRBV19	TRBJ2-1	few	TRBD1	CASYGQGTYNEQFF	TGTGCCAGTTACGGACAGGGGACCTACAATGAGCAGTTCTTC
16	TRBV11-1	TRBJ2-2	NA	TRBD1	CASSSTQTGGYGELFF	TGTGCCAGCAGCTCAACCCAAACAGGGGGATACGGGGAGCTGTTTTTT
14	TRBV30	TRBJ1-1	few	NA	CAWNPRVVNTEAFF	TGTGCCTGGAACCCTCGGGTTGTGAACACTGAAGCTTTCTTT
13	TRBV18	TRBJ2-7	NA	TRBD1	CASSPGQAFMRVF	TGTGCCAGCTCACCGGGACAGGCTTTTATGCGGGTATTC
14	TRBV6-5	TRBJ1-6	NA	TRBD1	CASSYGQGNSPLHF	TGTGCCAGCAGTTATGGACAGGGAAATTCACCCCTCCACTTT
14	TRBV7-2	TRBJ1-1	few	TRBD1	CASSQDRGYTEAFF	TGTGCCAGCAGCCAGGACAGGGGTTACACTGAAGCTTTCTTT
17	TRBV4-3	TRBJ2-2	NA	NA	CASSQGRRGAMSGELFF	TGCGCCAGCAGCCAAGGTCGCCGGGGGGCAATGTCCGGGGAGCTGTTTTTT
13	TRBV28	TRBJ1-1	NA	NA	CASSLLRLTEAFF	TGTGCCAGCAGTTTGCTCAGGCTCACTGAAGCTTTCTTT